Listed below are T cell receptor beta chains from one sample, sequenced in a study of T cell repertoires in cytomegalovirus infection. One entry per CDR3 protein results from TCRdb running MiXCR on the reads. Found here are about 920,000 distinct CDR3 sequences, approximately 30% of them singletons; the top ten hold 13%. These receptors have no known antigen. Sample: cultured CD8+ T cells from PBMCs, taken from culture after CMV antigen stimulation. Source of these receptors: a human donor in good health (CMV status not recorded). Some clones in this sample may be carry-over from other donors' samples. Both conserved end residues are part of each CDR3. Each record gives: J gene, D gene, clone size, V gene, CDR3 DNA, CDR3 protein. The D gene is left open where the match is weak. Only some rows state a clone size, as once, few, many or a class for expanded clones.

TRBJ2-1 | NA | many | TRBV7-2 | TGTGCCAGCAGCTCCTACGGTCTGGAGAGCTCCTACAATGAGCAGTTCTTC | CASSSYGLESSYNEQFF
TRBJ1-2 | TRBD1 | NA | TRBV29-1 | TGCAGCGTGGTTACAGGGGGCGCGGACCATGGCTACACCTTC | CSVVTGGADHGYTF
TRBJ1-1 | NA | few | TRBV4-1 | TGCGCCAGCAGAGACAGGAGAATCACTGAAGCTTTCTTT | CASRDRRITEAFF
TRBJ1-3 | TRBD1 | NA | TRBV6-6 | TGTGCCAGCAGTGGGTTGGACAGGGCCCTTAGCTCTGGAAACACCATATATTTT | CASSGLDRALSSGNTIYF
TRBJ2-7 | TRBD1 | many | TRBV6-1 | TGTGCCAGCAGTGAAAGGGACAGGGAAAGGAACGAGCAGTACTTC | CASSERDRERNEQYF
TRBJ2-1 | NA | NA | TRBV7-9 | TGTGCCAGCAGCAGCCGGACCCAACCCCCCTACAATGAGCAGTTCTTC | CASSSRTQPPYNEQFF
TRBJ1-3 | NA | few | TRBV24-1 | TGTGCCACCAGTGACCCTGGGACCTCTGGAAACACCATATATTTT | CATSDPGTSGNTIYF
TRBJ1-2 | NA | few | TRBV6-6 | TGTGCCAGCAGTTACTCTTCGGGACCCGCTAACTATGGCTACACCTTC | CASSYSSGPANYGYTF
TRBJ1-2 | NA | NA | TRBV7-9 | TGTGCCAGCAGCTTTCTAGACACAAGAAACTATGGCTACACCTTC | CASSFLDTRNYGYTF
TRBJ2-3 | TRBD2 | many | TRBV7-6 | TGTGCCAGCAGCTCTTTAGCGGGAAGCACAGATACGCAGTATTTT | CASSSLAGSTDTQYF
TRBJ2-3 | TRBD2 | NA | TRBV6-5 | TGTGCCAGCAGTTACAACGGGGGGAGCACAGATACGCAGTATTTT | CASSYNGGSTDTQYF
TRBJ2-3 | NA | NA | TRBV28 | TGTGCCAGCTGCTTAGCAGACACAGATACGCAGTATTTT | CASCLADTDTQYF
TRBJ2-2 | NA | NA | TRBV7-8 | TGTGCCAGCAGCTTCCCGGGGAAGGATCTGAACACCGGGGAGCTGTTTTTT | CASSFPGKDLNTGELFF
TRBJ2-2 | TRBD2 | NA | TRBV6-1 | TGTGCCAGCAGTGAAGAGATCGGGGGGGCGAACACCGGGGAGCTGTTTTTT | CASSEEIGGANTGELFF
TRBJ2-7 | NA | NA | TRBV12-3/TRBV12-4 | TGTGCCAGCAGTTTAGCCAGTCAGGACGAGCAGTACTTC | CASSLASQDEQYF
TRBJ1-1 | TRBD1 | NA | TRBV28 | TGTGCCAGCAGTTTATTCGGGACAGGGGATGAAGCTTTCTTT | CASSLFGTGDEAFF
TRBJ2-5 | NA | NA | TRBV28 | TGTGCCAGCAGACCGGGATTCCAAGAGACCCAGTACTTC | CASRPGFQETQYF
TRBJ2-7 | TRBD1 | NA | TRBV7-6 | TGTGCTAGCAGCTCCGGGACAGGCCACTACGAGCAGTACTTC | CASSSGTGHYEQYF
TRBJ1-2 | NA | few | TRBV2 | TGTGCCGGAGGACTGGCAGGCGGTGGCTACACCTTC | CAGGLAGGGYTF
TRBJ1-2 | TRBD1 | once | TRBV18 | TGTGCCAGCTCATTTTTGCAGGGGGCAGACGACTATGGCTACACCTTC | CASSFLQGADDYGYTF
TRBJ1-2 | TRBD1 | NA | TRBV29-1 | TGCAGCGTCCCGACAGGGGGCATATATGGCTACACCTTC | CSVPTGGIYGYTF
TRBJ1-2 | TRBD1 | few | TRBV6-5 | TGTGCCAGCACCAATTTGGACAGGGATGGCTACACCTTC | CASTNLDRDGYTF
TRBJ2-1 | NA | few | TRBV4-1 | TGCGCCAGCAGCCAAGTTATGGATGAGCAGTTCTTC | CASSQVMDEQFF
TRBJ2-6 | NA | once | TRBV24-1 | TGTGCCACCAGTGACCCGAGGGCCCCCGTTTCTGGGGCCAACGTCCTGACTTTC | CATSDPRAPVSGANVLTF
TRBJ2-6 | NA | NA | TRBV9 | TGTGCCAGCAGCGTCGGAGACTCTGGGGCCAACGTCCTGACTTTC | CASSVGDSGANVLTF
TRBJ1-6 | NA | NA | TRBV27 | TGTGCCAGCAGCTCGGGGGGGTTAGGCTCACCCCTCCACTTT | CASSSGGLGSPLHF